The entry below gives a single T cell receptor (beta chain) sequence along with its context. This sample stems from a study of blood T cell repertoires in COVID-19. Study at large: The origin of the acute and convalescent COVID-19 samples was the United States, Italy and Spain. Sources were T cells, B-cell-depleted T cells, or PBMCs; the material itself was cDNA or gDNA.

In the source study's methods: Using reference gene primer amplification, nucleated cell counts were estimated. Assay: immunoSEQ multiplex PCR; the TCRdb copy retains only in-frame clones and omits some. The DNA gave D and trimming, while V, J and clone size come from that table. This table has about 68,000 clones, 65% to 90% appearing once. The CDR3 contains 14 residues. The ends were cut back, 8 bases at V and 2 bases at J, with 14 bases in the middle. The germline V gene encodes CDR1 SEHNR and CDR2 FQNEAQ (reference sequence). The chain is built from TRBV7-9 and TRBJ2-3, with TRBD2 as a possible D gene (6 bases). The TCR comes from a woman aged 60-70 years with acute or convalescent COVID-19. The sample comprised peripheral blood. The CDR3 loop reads CASSGEDFTDTQYF. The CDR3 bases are TGTGCCAGCTCGGGGGAGGACTTCACAGATACGCAGTATTTT.